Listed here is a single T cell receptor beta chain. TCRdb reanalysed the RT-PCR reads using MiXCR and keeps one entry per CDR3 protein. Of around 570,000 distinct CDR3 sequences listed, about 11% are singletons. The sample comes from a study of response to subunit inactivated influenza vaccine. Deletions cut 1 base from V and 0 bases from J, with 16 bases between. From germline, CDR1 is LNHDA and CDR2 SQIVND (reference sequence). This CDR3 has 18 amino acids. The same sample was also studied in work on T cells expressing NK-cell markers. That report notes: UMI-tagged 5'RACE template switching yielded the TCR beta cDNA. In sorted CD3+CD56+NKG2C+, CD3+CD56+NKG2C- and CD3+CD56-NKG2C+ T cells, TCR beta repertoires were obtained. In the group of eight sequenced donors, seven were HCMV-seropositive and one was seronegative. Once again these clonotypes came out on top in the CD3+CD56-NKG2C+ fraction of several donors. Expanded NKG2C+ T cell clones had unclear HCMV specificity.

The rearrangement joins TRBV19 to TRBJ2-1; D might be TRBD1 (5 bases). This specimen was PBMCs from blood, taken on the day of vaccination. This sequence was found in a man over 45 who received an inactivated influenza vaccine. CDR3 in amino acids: CASSIGFNRFSSYNEQFF. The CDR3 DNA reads TGTGCCAGTAGTATAGGATTTAACAGGTTTAGCTCCTACAATGAGCAGTTCTTC.